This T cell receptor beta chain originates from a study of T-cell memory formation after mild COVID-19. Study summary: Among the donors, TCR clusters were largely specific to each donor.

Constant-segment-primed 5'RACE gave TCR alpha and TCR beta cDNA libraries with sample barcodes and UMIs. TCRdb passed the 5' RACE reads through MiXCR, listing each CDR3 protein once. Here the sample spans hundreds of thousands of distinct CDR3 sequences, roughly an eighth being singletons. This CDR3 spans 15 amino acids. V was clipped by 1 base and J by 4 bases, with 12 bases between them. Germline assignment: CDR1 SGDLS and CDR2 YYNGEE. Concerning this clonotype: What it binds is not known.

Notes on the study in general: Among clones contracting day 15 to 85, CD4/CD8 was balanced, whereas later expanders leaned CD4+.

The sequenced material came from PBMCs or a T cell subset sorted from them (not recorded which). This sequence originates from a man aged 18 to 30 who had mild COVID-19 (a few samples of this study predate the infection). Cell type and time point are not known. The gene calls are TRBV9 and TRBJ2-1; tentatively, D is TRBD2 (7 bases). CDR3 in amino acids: CASSVRGGGYNEQFF. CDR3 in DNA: TGTGCCAGCAGCGTAAGGGGAGGGGGGTACAATGAGCAGTTCTTC.